The source of this T cell receptor (beta chain) is a study of tumor and adjacent non-tumor tissue in lung cancer. Study outcomes and limitations: Higher tumor TCR diversity was associated with shorter survival.

This clonotype appeared a single time. The antigen remains unidentified. One end of the junction fails to match germline, which may point to a read error. A modified ARM-PCR protocol with three rounds of nested PCR amplified TCRbeta. MiXCR, applied by TCRdb to the multiplex PCR reads, yields one record per CDR3 protein. The repertoire has fewer than 120,000 distinct CDR3 sequences, 84% of them found once; the top ten carry about 22%. This sample's RNA came from whole unsorted tissue. CDR1 SGHRS and CDR2 YFSETQ come from the germline V gene. This CDR3 comprises 16 residues. Sequencing was performed on lung tumor tissue. V and J are TRBV5-1 and TRBJ2-1; the D is unclear. The origin of this receptor is a man between 65 and 85 years old with non-small cell lung cancer. In DNA form, the CDR3 reads TGCGCCAGTAGCTCGAAACCGAGACTGGATTACAATGAGCAGTTCTTC. Protein product: CASSSKPRLDYNEQFF.